These 30 T cell receptor beta chains share one sample of origin, sequenced in a study of shared clonotypes between healthy human individuals. In the naive CD8 group, cells lacked CD45RO and were positively selected for CCR7, so terminally differentiated effector memory CD45RA+ cells were left out. Assay used: immunoSEQ multiplex PCR; TCRdb lists only in-frame clones, some missing. The top ten clones hold roughly 1.1% of a sample with 2 million to 2.5 million clones, about 95% of them seen once. Sequences were obtained from naive CD8+ T cells sorted from blood. Receptor source: a man between 18 and 35 years old in good health.

Notes on this clone: Different DNA sequences within this sample yield the same CDR3. The chain employs TRBV6-5 and TRBJ2-7, with 8 positions matching TRBD1. Germline V lookup: CDR1 MNHEY, CDR2 SVGAGI. CDR3 length equals 15 residues. Trimming removed 2 bases from V and 2 bases from J; junction bases left unmatched: 5. CDR3 bases: TGTGCCAGCAGTTACGGACAGGGTGGCGCCTACGAGCAGTACTTC. As protein: CASSYGQGGAYEQYF.

The chain recombines TRBV6-1 with TRBJ2-7, with 7 positions matching TRBD1. The CDR3 runs to 15 residues. The germline gives CDR1 MNHNS, CDR2 SASEGT. V lost 2 bases and J lost 1; bases outside the gene matches: 5. The CDR3 bases are TGTGCCAGCAGTGAAACAGGGGACCTTTCCTACGAGCAGTACTTC. As protein: CASSETGDLSYEQYF.

The chain links TRBV5-1 to TRBJ2-1, with TRBD2 matching over 10 bases. The CDR3 is 18 residues long. With V trimmed by 5 bases and J by 0 bases, 11 bases remained unmatched. Germline CDR1 SGHRS, CDR2 YFSETQ. CDR3 in DNA: TGCGCCAGCAGGTCGGACCCAGGACTAGCGGACTCCTACAATGAGCAGTTCTTC. Encoded protein: CASRSDPGLADSYNEQFF.

The chain joins TRBV19 to TRBJ2-1, with D hard to call. The CDR3 spans 14 residues. Germline V gene lookup returns CDR1 LNHDA and CDR2 SQIVND (reference sequence). Deletions cut 5 bases from V and 0 bases from J, with 8 bases between. The CDR3 sequence is CASSLRNSYNEQFF. For the CDR3, the DNA is TGTGCCAGTAGTCTAAGGAACTCCTACAATGAGCAGTTCTTC. The variable domain in full, with the rest retrieved from reference TRBV19 and TRBJ2-1, is DGGITQSPKYLFRKEGQNVTLSCEQNLNHDAMYWYRQDPGQGLRLIYYSQIVNDFQKGDIAEGYSVSREKKESFPLTVTSAQKNPTAFYLCASSLRNSYNEQFFGPGTRLTVL.

The chain couples TRBV5-1 to TRBJ2-7; possibly TRBD1 or TRBD2 for D (6 bases each). The length of the CDR3 is 18 residues. V was cut by 4 bases and J by 0 bases, with 23 bases left in between. CDR1 is SGHRS and CDR2 is YFSETQ in the germline V gene. The chain's CDR3 is CASSPNGDPGADSYEQYF. The CDR3 coding sequence is TGCGCCAGCAGCCCCAACGGGGATCCGGGGGCCGACTCCTACGAGCAGTACTTC.

CDR3: CSVVLGLDEQYF. CDR3 coding DNA: TGCAGCGTTGTCTTGGGACTCGACGAGCAGTACTTC. V and J are TRBV29-1 and TRBJ2-7, with a weak D call TRBD2 (6 bases). The germline V gene encodes CDR1 SQVTM and CDR2 ANQGSEA. The CDR3 is made up of 12 amino acids. V gave up 4 bases and J gave up 5 bases, with 12 bases separating them.

The chain uses TRBV6-5 and TRBJ1-1; D is perhaps TRBD1 (6 bases). Germline CDR1 reads MNHEY; CDR2 reads SVGAGI. The CDR3 runs to 16 residues. The V and J ends lost 2 bases and 4 bases respectively, with 17 bases between them. CDR3 DNA: TGTGCCAGCAGTTACGGGGAACAGGGTCTTAGCACTGAAGCTTTCTTT. It yields the protein CASSYGEQGLSTEAFF.

Of note for this clone: The sample contains more than one DNA sequence encoding this CDR3. The chain joins TRBV6-5 to TRBJ2-1; TRBD1 matches at 7 bases. J gave up 3 bases and V 4 bases, and 6 bases lay outside the gene matches. The CDR3 contains 15 residues. Looked up from germline, CDR1 is MNHEY and CDR2 is SVGAGI. For the CDR3, the DNA is TGTGCCAGCAGTTCTTCAGGGGGTGGCTACAATGAGCAGTTCTTC. Its protein is CASSSSGGGYNEQFF.

The chain links TRBV6-5 to TRBJ2-3, with 12 bases fitting TRBD1. Looked up from germline, CDR1 is MNHEY and CDR2 is SVGAGI. The trim removed 4 bases at V and 4 bases at J, leaving 3 bases unmatched. CDR3 length: 15 residues. The CDR3 DNA reads TGTGCCAGCAGTTGGGACAGGGGGCCGCCAGATACGCAGTATTTT. This gives the protein CASSWDRGPPDTQYF.

The genes are TRBV13 and TRBJ2-2; the match to TRBD2 covers 16 bases. Germline loops: CDR1 PRHDT, CDR2 FYEKMQ (reference sequence). V was clipped by 4 bases and J by 6 bases; unmatched bases: 5. CDR3 size: 17 residues. DNA of the CDR3: TGTGCCAGCAGCTGGACGGGACTAGCGGGGGGGCCCGGGGAGCTGTTTTTT. It is translated as CASSWTGLAGGPGELFF. The full variable domain, completed using reference TRBV13 and TRBJ2-2, is AAGVIQSPRHLIKEKRETATLKCYPIPRHDTVYWYQQGPGQDPQFLISFYEKMQSDKGSIPDRFSAQQFSDYHSELNMSSLELGDSALYFCASSWTGLAGGPGELFFGEGSRLTVL.

This chain uses TRBV6-1 with TRBJ1-4; 7 nucleotides align to TRBD1. The CDR3 has 16 amino acids. CDR1 and CDR2 (germline): MNHNS, SASEGT. The junction had 5 bases not matched to a gene; V was cut back by 1 base and J by 3 bases. The CDR3 reads CASSEGPGGANEKLFF. For the CDR3, the DNA is TGTGCCAGCAGTGAAGGACCAGGGGGGGCTAATGAAAAACTGTTTTTT.

The chain combines TRBV5-4 with TRBJ2-5; D tentatively fits TRBD1 or TRBD2 (6 bases each). Germline values: CDR1 SGHNT, CDR2 YYREEE (reference sequence). Trimming cost V 7 bases and J 4 bases, with 14 bases left between them. The CDR3 has 13 amino acids. The chain's CDR3 is CASWGASPETQYF. The CDR3 coding sequence is TGTGCCAGCTGGGGGGCTAGCCCAGAGACCCAGTACTTC.

The V gene is TRBV19, the J gene TRBJ2-7, with D perhaps matching TRBD1 (7 bases). The length of the CDR3 is 15 residues. With 5 bases removed from V and 1 base from J, the gap between germline ends came to 15 bases. Per the germline V gene, CDR1 is LNHDA and CDR2 is SQIVND (reference sequence). The CDR3 DNA sequence: TGTGCCAGTAGTTGGGGGGACAGTACATCCTACGAGCAGTACTTC. Protein sequence: CASSWGDSTSYEQYF.

This sequence joins TRBV2 and TRBJ2-1; TRBD1 matches at 8 bases. Germline V CDR1 and CDR2: SNHLY, FYNNEI. The CDR3 spans 15 residues. V trimming: 6 bases; J trimming: 6 bases; junction bases outside the gene matches: 10. CDR3 bases: TGTGCCAGCAGAAAGGGCCCAGGGGGCCTCAATGAGCAGTTCTTC. Translating gives CASRKGPGGLNEQFF.

This chain links TRBV5-4 with TRBJ2-1; tentatively, D is TRBD2 (6 bases). The germline V and J ends were trimmed by 3 bases and 11 bases, with 15 bases remaining between them. The CDR3 covers 13 residues. Germline values: CDR1 SGHNT, CDR2 YYREEE (reference sequence). The CDR3 sequence is CASSSAASGQQFF. CDR3 in DNA: TGTGCCAGCAGCTCCGCAGCGAGCGGGCAGCAGTTCTTC.

This clone has just one count. The chain carries TRBV6-5 and TRBJ2-2, with TRBD2 identical over 9 bases. Germline lookup yields CDR1 MNHEY and CDR2 SVGAGI. With 4 bases clipped from V and 1 base from J, the junction kept 1 base outside the gene matches. The CDR3 has 15 residues. CDR3 nucleotide sequence: TGTGCCAGCAGTTGGACTAGCGAGAACACCGGGGAGCTGTTTTTT. Its protein is CASSWTSENTGELFF.

This clone showed up just once. The V and J genes are TRBV6-5 and TRBJ2-3; 13 nucleotides line up with TRBD2. This CDR3 contains 15 residues. CDR1 MNHEY and CDR2 SVGAGI come from the germline V gene. The V gene end was trimmed by 5 bases and the J gene end by 8 bases; junction bases not matched to a gene: 7. CDR3 in amino acids: CASSGTSGEVFTQYF. DNA of the CDR3: TGTGCCAGCAGTGGGACTAGCGGGGAGGTATTTACGCAGTATTTT.

V and J are TRBV5-6 and TRBJ2-5; D is ambiguous. This CDR3 comprises 12 residues. Germline V gene sequence: CDR1 SGHDT, CDR2 YYEEEE. V lost 4 bases, J lost 4 bases, and 8 bases lay in between. In nucleotides, the CDR3 is TGTGCCAGCAGCGTCGTTGGAGAGACCCAGTACTTC. Encoded protein: CASSVVGETQYF.

The count of this clone is one. The chain's CDR3 is CASSARGTYNEQFF. In DNA form, the CDR3 reads TGTGCCAGCAGTGCGCGGGGGACCTACAATGAGCAGTTCTTC. V and J are TRBV6-1 and TRBJ2-1, with 7 positions matching TRBD2. After removal of 4 bases from V and 2 bases from J, the junction contained 2 bases not matched to a gene. Germline lookup yields CDR1 MNHNS and CDR2 SASEGT. The CDR3 is 14 residues long.

This chain joins TRBV5-6 and TRBJ2-7, with 8 positions matching TRBD1. Trimming removed 4 bases from V and 6 bases from J; junction bases left unmatched: 3. The CDR3 has 12 amino acids. Germline V gives CDR1 SGHDT, CDR2 YYEEEE. The CDR3 DNA is TGTGCCAGCAGCGGACAGGGCTCCGAGCAGTACTTC. The encoded protein is CASSGQGSEQYF. Together with reference TRBV5-6 and TRBJ2-7, the CDR3 gives the full variable domain: DAGVTQSPTHLIKTRGQQVTLRCSPKSGHDTVSWYQQALGQGPQFIFQYYEEEERQRGNFPDRFSGHQFPNYSSELNVNALLLGDSALYLCASSGQGSEQYFGPGTRLTVT.

This chain connects TRBV10-3 to TRBJ2-3; TRBD2 matches 10 bases. The CDR3 runs to 18 residues. With 5 bases clipped from V and 2 bases from J, the junction kept 13 bases outside the gene matches. Germline CDR1 reads ENHRY; CDR2 reads SYGVKD. The CDR3 DNA is TGTGCCATCAGTTGGAAATCAAGAGCGGGAGGGTCCACAGATACGCAGTATTTT. Its protein product is CAISWKSRAGGSTDTQYF.

This sequence joins TRBV5-1 and TRBJ2-7, with TRBD2 matching 11 bases. V lost 4 bases, J lost 3 bases, and 3 bases stayed unmatched. The CDR3 loop spans 14 amino acids. Germline V gene lookup returns CDR1 SGHRS and CDR2 YFSETQ. CDR3 DNA sequence: TGCGCCAGCAGCGGGGGGACTAGCGGCTACGAGCAGTACTTC. It translates to CASSGGTSGYEQYF.

The rearrangement joins TRBV7-8 to TRBJ1-4; maybe TRBD1 (5 bases). In germline, CDR1 is SGHVS, CDR2 FQNEAQ. The V end was cut by 5 bases, the J end by 6 bases, with 16 bases between. This CDR3 is 15 amino acids long. The CDR3 DNA sequence: TGTGCCAGCAGCACAAGGGGTGGTTTCGATGAAAAACTGTTTTTT. Translated, it gives CASSTRGGFDEKLFF.

V gene TRBV13 combines with J gene TRBJ1-4, with D uncertain. Trimming took off 8 bases at V and 0 bases at J, with 19 bases between the two ends. Germline V gene data show CDR1 as PRHDT and CDR2 as FYEKMQ (reference sequence). The CDR3 length is 17 residues. This chain's CDR3 is CASGYSLRGTTNEKLFF. Here the CDR3 DNA reads TGTGCCAGCGGATATTCCCTTCGCGGGACAACTAATGAAAAACTGTTTTTT.

The chain links TRBV7-2 to TRBJ2-5, with a possible D match to TRBD2 (6 bases). Germline lookup yields CDR1 SGHTA and CDR2 FQGNSA. The CDR3 loop spans 14 amino acids. V lost 5 bases and J 5 bases, leaving 15 bases between the germline ends. CDR3: CASSPGLLPETQYF. CDR3 coding DNA: TGTGCCAGCAGCCCGGGACTGCTTCCCGAGACCCAGTACTTC.

With respect to this clone: Other nucleotide sequences from this sample produce the same CDR3. This chain connects TRBV7-9 to TRBJ2-1; D remains ambiguous. This CDR3 region has 12 residues. The germline gives CDR1 SEHNR, CDR2 FQNEAQ (reference sequence). Trimming removed 1 base from V and 10 bases from J, with 8 bases in between. CDR3 sequence: CASSLEGWEQFF. The CDR3 bases are TGTGCCAGCAGCTTAGAAGGTTGGGAGCAGTTCTTC.

Comments on this clone: Within the sample, other DNA sequences also encode this same CDR3. The CDR3 sequence is CASSYSRTGVETQYF. The CDR3 bases are TGTGCCAGCAGTTACTCCCGGACAGGGGTAGAGACCCAGTACTTC. The gene calls are TRBV6-5 and TRBJ2-5, with 9 nucleotides matching TRBD1. Trimming took 0 bases from V and 4 from J; bases not matched to a gene: 3. Germline CDR1 and CDR2: MNHEY and SVGAGI. There are 15 residues in the CDR3.

This sequence joins TRBV29-1 and TRBJ2-2, with D possibly being TRBD2 (6 bases). The CDR3 loop spans 15 amino acids. CDR1 and CDR2 (germline): SQVTM, ANQGSEA. Trimming shortened V by 2 bases and J by 7 bases, and 17 bases separated the two germline ends. CDR3 coding DNA: TGCAGCGTTGAACTGGAGGGAATCAGGGTCGGGGAGCTGTTTTTT. Amino acid sequence: CSVELEGIRVGELFF.

The count of this clone is one. The rearrangement uses TRBV4-1 and TRBJ1-2; no definite D call. Trimming stripped 1 base from V and 5 bases from J, with 11 bases between. There are 14 residues in the CDR3. Germline V gives CDR1 MGHRA, CDR2 YSYEKL. CDR3 protein: CASSQAADRYGYTF. The CDR3 nucleotides read TGCGCCAGCAGCCAAGCCGCAGATCGATATGGCTACACCTTC.

V is TRBV27 and J is TRBJ2-7, with D maybe TRBD1 (5 bases). The CDR3 contains 12 residues. The V gene lost 6 bases and the J gene lost 6 bases, with 12 bases spanning the gap. The germline V gene encodes CDR1 MNHEY and CDR2 SMNVEV (reference sequence). CDR3 protein: CASRNSQGEQYF. The DNA for the CDR3 is TGTGCCAGCAGAAATAGTCAGGGCGAGCAGTACTTC.